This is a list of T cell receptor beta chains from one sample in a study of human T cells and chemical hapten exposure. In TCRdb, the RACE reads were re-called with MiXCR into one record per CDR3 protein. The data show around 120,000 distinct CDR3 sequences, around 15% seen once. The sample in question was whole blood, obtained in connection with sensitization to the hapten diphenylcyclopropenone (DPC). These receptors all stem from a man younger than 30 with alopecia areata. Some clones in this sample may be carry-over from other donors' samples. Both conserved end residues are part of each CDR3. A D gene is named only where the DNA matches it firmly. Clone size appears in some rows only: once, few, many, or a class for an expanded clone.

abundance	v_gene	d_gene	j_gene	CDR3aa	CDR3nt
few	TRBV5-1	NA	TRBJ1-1	CASSLVRDVNEAFF	TGCGCCAGCAGCTTGGTCCGGGACGTTAATGAAGCTTTCTTT
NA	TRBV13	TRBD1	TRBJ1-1	CASSFGPGQKNTEAFF	TGTGCCAGCAGCTTCGGACCGGGACAGAAGAACACTGAAGCTTTCTTT
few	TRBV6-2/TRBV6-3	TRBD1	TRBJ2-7	CASSYLGQGYEQYF	TGTGCCAGCAGTTACCTCGGACAGGGCTACGAGCAGTACTTC
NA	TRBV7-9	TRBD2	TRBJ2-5	CASSSPGLAGAKETQYF	TGTGCCAGCAGCAGTCCCGGACTAGCGGGGGCCAAAGAGACCCAGTACTTC
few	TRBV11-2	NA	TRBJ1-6	CASSLPGVFYNSPLHF	TGTGCCAGCAGCTTACCAGGGGTCTTCTATAATTCACCCCTCCACTTT
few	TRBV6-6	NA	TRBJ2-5	CASIYRETQYF	TGTGCCAGCATCTACCGCGAGACCCAGTACTTC
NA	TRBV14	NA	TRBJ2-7	CASSLRTVADSGEQYF	TGTGCCAGCAGCCTTAGGACGGTAGCGGATTCGGGCGAGCAGTACTTC
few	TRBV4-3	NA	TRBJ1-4	CASSPEGGWNEKLFF	TGCGCCAGCAGCCCCGAGGGGGGGTGGAATGAAAAACTGTTTTTT
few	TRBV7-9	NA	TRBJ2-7	CASSNPPGLSYEQYF	TGTGCCAGCAGCAACCCCCCCGGACTATCCTACGAGCAGTACTTC
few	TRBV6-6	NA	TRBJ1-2	CASSYEGRFYGYTF	TGTGCCAGCAGTTACGAGGGTAGATTCTATGGCTACACCTTC
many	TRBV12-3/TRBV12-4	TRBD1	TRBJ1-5	CASSWTGGGQPQHF	TGTGCCAGCAGTTGGACAGGGGGCGGGCAGCCCCAGCATTTT
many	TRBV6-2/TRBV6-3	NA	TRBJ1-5	CASRKIQGKGQPQHF	TGTGCCAGCAGGAAAATACAGGGAAAGGGTCAGCCCCAGCATTTT
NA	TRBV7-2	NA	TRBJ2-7	CASSWKGPVYEQYF	TGTGCCAGCAGCTGGAAAGGGCCGGTCTACGAGCAGTACTTC
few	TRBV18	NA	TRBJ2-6	CASSPVTGSGANVLTF	TGTGCCAGCTCACCCGTGACAGGATCTGGGGCCAACGTCCTGACTTTC
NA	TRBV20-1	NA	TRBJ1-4	CSAFPQGIREKLFF	TGCAGTGCTTTCCCCCAGGGAATTCGGGAAAAACTGTTTTTT
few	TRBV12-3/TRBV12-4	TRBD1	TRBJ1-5	CASSPYRGLEPQHF	TGTGCCAGCAGTCCCTACAGGGGTTTGGAGCCCCAGCATTTT
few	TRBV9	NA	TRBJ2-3	CASSVTGTSTDTQYF	TGTGCCAGCAGCGTAACCGGGACTAGCACAGATACGCAGTATTTT
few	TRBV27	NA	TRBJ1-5	CASSWGGGQPQHF	TGTGCCAGCAGCTGGGGAGGGGGACAGCCCCAGCATTTT
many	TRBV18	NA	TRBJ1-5	CASSDDRSFGNQPQHF	TGTGCCAGCTCAGACGACAGAAGCTTTGGCAATCAGCCCCAGCATTTT
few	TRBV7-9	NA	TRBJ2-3	CASSPPDSLDTQYF	TGTGCCAGCAGCCCCCCGGACAGTCTAGATACGCAGTATTTT
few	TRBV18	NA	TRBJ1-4	CASSPEVREKLFF	TGTGCCAGCTCACCAGAGGTGCGGGAAAAACTGTTTTTT
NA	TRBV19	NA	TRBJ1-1	CASSPRGLWTEAFF	TGTGCCAGTAGTCCCAGGGGCTTATGGACTGAAGCTTTCTTT
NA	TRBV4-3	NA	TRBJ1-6	CASSQSDRPRVSPLHF	TGCGCCAGCAGCCAATCAGACAGGCCAAGGGTCTCACCCCTCCACTTT
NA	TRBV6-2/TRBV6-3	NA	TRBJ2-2	CASRTMNTGELFF	TGTGCCAGCCGTACAATGAACACCGGGGAGCTGTTTTTT
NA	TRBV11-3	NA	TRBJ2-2	CASSPPRGANTGELFF	TGTGCCAGCAGCCCACCCCGAGGGGCCAACACCGGGGAGCTGTTTTTT
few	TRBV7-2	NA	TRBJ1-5	CASRLVQGGNQPQHF	TGTGCCAGCAGACTCGTTCAGGGAGGCAATCAGCCCCAGCATTTT
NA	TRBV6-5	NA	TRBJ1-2	CASNPTLFRAEGYTF	TGTGCCAGCAACCCAACTCTCTTCAGGGCTGAGGGCTACACCTTC
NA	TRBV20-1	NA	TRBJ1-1	CSARDRVMNTEAFF	TGCAGTGCTAGAGATCGGGTCATGAACACTGAAGCTTTCTTT
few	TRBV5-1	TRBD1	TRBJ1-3	CASSPRFRDRGSGNTIYF	TGCGCCAGCAGCCCCCGTTTCCGGGACAGGGGATCTGGAAACACCATATATTTT